The rows below give T cell receptor beta chains drawn from one sample of a study of cytomegalovirus exposure and HLA in healthy donors. Generated by immunoSEQ multiplex PCR, the TCRdb table keeps only in-frame clones and is missing some. Of around 53,000 clones in the sample, approximately 82% were seen once. The specimen was PBMCs. These TCRs come from a man in his forties or fifties in good health and CMV-seronegative. The CDR3 runs from the conserved cysteine through the conserved F or W.

j_call v_call cdr3_aa
TRBJ2-1 TRBV4-2 CASSPPSGGALSPYNEQFF
TRBJ1-5 TRBV6-5 CASRLGGTAEPQHF
TRBJ2-7 TRBV10-1 CASSETGGEQYF
TRBJ2-7 TRBV5-1 CASSLGWGTVTYEQYF
TRBJ1-1 TRBV6-6 CASSPPGVNTEAFF
TRBJ1-2 TRBV25-1 CASSFTRLGQGARGYTF
TRBJ2-5 TRBV28 CASREAGETQYF
TRBJ2-1 TRBV19 CASSIHGGEQFF
TRBJ1-4 TRBV6-1 CASSETQGAHGKLFF
TRBJ1-2 TRBV6-1 CASSTGYGYTF
TRBJ1-1 TRBV7-3 CASSPTAHRINTEAFF
TRBJ2-1 TRBV25-1 CASSASGTGFHEQFF
TRBJ2-3 TRBV5-6 CASRPTGRGTDTQYF
TRBJ1-6 TRBV6-5 CAVRDAGLALHF
TRBJ2-7 TRBV19 CASSNGGAFEQYF
TRBJ1-5 TRBV28 CASSPPGVQPQHF
TRBJ2-1 TRBV5-4 CASRTGQGAYNEQFF
TRBJ1-4 TRBV2 CASSEARVSGEKLFF